The text below deals with one TCR beta chain. This sample stems from a study of molecular identifiers for immune sequencing clone quantification. V lost 5 bases and J lost 0, with 15 bases in between. The CDR3 loop spans 16 amino acids. The germline V gene has CDR1 SGHDT and CDR2 YYEEEE. TCRdb reprocessed the PCR reads via MiXCR and lists one record per CDR3 protein. The sample contains under 350,000 distinct CDR3 sequences, roughly 24% of which appear only once. This clonotype originated in a human donor in good health. Some libraries in this study had Jurkat cell RNA spiked in. The sequencing sample was made of naive CD8+ T cells from blood, with Jurkat cell RNA spiked in. The subset denotes: FACS-sorted CD8+CD4-CCR7+CD45RA+ naive T cells. J is TRBJ2-1 and V is TRBV5-6; D is uncertain. This chain's CDR3 is CASRRGSLSSYNEQFF. CDR3 bases: TGTGCCAGCAGAAGAGGTAGTCTGAGCTCCTACAATGAGCAGTTCTTC.